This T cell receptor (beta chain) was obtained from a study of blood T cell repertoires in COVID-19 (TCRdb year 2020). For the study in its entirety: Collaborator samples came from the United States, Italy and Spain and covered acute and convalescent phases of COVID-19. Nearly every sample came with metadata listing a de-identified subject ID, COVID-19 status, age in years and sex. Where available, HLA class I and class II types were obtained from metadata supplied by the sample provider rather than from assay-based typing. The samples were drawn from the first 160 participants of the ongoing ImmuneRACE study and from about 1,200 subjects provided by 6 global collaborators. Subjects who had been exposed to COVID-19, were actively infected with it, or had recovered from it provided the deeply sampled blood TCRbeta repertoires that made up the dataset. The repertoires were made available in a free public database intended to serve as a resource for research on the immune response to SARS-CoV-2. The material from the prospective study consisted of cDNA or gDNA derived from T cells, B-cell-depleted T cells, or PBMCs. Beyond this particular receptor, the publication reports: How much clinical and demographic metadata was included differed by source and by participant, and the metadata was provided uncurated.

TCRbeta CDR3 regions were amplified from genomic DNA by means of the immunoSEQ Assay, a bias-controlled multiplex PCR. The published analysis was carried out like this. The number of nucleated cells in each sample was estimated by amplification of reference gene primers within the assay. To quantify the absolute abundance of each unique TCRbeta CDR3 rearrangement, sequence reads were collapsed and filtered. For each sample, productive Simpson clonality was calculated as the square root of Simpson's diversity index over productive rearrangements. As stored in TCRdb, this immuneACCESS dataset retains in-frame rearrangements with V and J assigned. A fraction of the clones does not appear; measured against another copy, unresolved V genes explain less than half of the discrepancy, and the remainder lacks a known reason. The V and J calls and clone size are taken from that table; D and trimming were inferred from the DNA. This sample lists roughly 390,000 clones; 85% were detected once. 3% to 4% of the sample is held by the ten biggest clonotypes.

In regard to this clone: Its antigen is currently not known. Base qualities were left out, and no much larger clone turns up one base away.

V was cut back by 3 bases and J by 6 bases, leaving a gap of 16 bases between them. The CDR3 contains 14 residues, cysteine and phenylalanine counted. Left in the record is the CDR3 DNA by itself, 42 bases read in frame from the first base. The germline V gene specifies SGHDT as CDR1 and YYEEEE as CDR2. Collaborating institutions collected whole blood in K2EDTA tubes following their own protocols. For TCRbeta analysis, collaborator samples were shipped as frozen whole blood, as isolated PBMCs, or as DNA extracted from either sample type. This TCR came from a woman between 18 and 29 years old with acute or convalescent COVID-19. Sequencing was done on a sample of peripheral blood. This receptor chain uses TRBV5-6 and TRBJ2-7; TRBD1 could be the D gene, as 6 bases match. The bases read TGTGCCAGCAGCTCCCGTACAGGGTTCCGCGAGCAGTACTTC. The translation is CASSSRTGFREQYF.